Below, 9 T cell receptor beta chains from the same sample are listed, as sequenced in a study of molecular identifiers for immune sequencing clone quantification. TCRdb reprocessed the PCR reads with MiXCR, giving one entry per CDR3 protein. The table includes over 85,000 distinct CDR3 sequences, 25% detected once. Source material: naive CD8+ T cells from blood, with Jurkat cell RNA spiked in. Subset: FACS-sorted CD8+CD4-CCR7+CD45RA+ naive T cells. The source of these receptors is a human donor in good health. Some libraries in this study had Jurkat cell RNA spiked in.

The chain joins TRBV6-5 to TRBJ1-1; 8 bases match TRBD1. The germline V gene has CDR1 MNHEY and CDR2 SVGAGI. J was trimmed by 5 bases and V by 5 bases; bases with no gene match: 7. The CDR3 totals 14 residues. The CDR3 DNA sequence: TGTGCCAGCAGTCCACAGGGGGGAGGGACTGAAGCTTTCTTT. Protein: CASSPQGGGTEAFF.

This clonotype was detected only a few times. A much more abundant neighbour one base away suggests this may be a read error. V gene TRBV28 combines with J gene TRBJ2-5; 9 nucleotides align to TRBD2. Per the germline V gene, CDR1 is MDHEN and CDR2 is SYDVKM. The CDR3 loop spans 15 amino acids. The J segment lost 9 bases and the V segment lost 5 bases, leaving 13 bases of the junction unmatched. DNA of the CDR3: TGTGCCAGCAGTACAGCGGGAGGCCGGACGAAGCCCCAGTACTTC. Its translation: CASSTAGGRTKPQYF. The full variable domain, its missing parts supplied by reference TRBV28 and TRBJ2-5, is DVKVTQSSRYLVKRTGEKVFLECVQDMDHENMFWYRQDPGLGLRLIYFSYDVKMKEKGDIPEGYSVSREKKERFSLILESASTNQTSMYLCASSTAGGRTKPQYFGPGTRLLVL.

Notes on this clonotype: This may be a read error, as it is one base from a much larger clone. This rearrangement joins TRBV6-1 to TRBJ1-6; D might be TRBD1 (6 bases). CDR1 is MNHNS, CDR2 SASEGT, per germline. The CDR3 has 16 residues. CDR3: CARNGQRSSYDSPLHF. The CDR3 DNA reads TGTGCCCGCAACGGACAGAGGAGCTCCTATGATTCACCCCTCCACTTT.

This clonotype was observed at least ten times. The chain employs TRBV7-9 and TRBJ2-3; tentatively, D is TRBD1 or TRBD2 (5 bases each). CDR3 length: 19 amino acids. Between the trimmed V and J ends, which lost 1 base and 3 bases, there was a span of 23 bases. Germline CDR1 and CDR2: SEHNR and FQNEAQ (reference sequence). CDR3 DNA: TGTGCCAGCAGCTTAGAAGGGTCAGGGCCCCACCCGGGGACAGATACGCAGTATTTT. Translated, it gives CASSLEGSGPHPGTDTQYF.

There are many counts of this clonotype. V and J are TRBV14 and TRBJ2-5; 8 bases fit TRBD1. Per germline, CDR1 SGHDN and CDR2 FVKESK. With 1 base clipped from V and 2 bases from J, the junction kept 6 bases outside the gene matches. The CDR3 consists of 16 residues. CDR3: CASSQVWGQAQETQYF. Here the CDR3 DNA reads TGTGCCAGCAGCCAAGTTTGGGGACAGGCTCAAGAGACCCAGTACTTC.

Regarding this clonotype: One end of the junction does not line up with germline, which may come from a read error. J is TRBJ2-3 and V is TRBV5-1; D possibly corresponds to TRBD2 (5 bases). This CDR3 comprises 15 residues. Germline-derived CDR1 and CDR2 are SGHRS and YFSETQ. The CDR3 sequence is CPSTPGLYNTDTQYF. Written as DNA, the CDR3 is TGCCCCAGCACCCCCGGACTTTATAACACAGATACCCAGTATTTT.

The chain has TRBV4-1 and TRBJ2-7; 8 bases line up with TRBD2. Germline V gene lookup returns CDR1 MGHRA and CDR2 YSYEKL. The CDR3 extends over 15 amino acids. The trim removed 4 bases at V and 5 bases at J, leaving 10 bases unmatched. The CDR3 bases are TGCGCCAGCAGCCCCCGGGGGGGGGCGTCGGACGAGCAGTACTTC. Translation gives CASSPRGGASDEQYF.

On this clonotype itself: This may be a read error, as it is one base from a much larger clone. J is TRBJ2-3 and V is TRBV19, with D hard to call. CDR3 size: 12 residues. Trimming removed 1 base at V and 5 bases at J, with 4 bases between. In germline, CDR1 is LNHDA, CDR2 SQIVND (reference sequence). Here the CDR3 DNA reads TGTGCCAGTAGTATAGGCATAGATACGCAGTATTTT. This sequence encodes CASSIGIDTQYF.

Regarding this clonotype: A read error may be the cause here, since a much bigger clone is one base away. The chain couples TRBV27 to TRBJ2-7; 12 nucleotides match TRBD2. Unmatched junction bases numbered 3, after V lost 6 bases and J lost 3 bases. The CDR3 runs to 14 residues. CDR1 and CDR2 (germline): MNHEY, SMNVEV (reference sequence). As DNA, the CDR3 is TGTGCCAGCAGCTGGACTAGCGGGAACTACGAGCAGTACTTC. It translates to CASSWTSGNYEQYF.